The 20 T cell receptor beta chains reported below all come from one sample, sequenced in a study of OX40 agonist ivuxolimab in advanced cancers. Produced via immunoSEQ multiplex PCR; TCRdb's table is partial and in-frame only. The sample shows 46,000 or so clones, more than 85% of them seen only once. The specimen comprised CD4+ or CD8+ T cells sorted from blood, sampled in a trial of the OX40 agonist ivuxolimab. The receptors originated from an adult with an advanced solid tumor such as melanoma, head and neck, liver or kidney cancer.

V is TRBV9 and J is TRBJ2-1, with 13 positions matching TRBD2. Germline V gene data show CDR1 as SGDLS and CDR2 as YYNGEE. V shed 3 bases and J 5 bases; nucleotides not matched to a gene: 8. The CDR3 is made up of 17 amino acids. The CDR3 region has the DNA TGTGCCAGCAGCGGCGGACTAGCGGGGGCGGTTAACAATGAGCAGTTCTTC. Translating gives CASSGGLAGAVNNEQFF. Full variable domain (outside the CDR3, taken from reference TRBV9 and TRBJ2-1): DSGVTQTPKHLITATGQRVTLRCSPRSGDLSVYWYQQSLDQGLQFLIQYYNGEERAKGNILERFSAQQFPDLHSELNLSSLELGDSALYFCASSGGLAGAVNNEQFFGPGTRLTVL.

This clone was counted once. The genes are TRBV7-2 and TRBJ2-5; D may be TRBD2 (5 bases). CDR3 length: 16 residues. V shed 1 base and J shed 4 bases, with 16 bases lying between them. CDR1 SGHTA and CDR2 FQGNSA come from the germline V gene. The CDR3 sequence: CASSLVPSIAPETQYF. CDR3 DNA: TGTGCCAGCAGCTTAGTTCCTAGCATCGCCCCAGAGACCCAGTACTTC.

The V gene is TRBV9, the J gene TRBJ2-6, with a possible D match to TRBD2 (5 bases). Germline V CDR1 and CDR2: SGDLS, YYNGEE. This CDR3 spans 15 amino acids. Trimming cost V 3 bases and J 5 bases, with 12 bases left between them. Written as DNA, the CDR3 is TGTGCCAGCAGCGGGGGAGAGGGTTGGGCCAACGTCCTGACTTTC. This translates into CASSGGEGWANVLTF.

V is TRBV27 and J is TRBJ2-7; perhaps D is TRBD1 or TRBD2 (5 bases each). The V gene lost 4 bases and the J gene lost 6 bases, with 16 bases spanning the gap. This CDR3 contains 14 residues. The germline CDR1 and CDR2 sequences are MNHEY and SMNVEV (reference sequence). The CDR3 loop is CASSSREGTGEQYF. The CDR3 DNA follows: TGTGCCAGCAGTTCCCGAGAAGGGACGGGCGAGCAGTACTTC.

V usage is TRBV2 and J usage is TRBJ1-1; 8 bases match TRBD1. CDR3 length: 14 residues. The germline V gene encodes CDR1 SNHLY and CDR2 FYNNEI. The J segment lost 7 bases and the V segment lost 0 bases, leaving 4 bases of the junction unmatched. CDR3 protein: CASSEAGTGFEAFF. CDR3 bases: TGTGCCAGCAGTGAAGCGGGGACAGGATTTGAAGCTTTCTTT. Using reference TRBV2 and TRBJ1-1 for the parts outside the CDR3, the full variable domain is EPEVTQTPSHQVTQMGQEVILRCVPISNHLYFYWYRQILGQKVEFLVSFYNNEISEKSEIFDDQFSVERPDGSNFTLKIRSTKLEDSAMYFCASSEAGTGFEAFFGQGTRLTVV.

This clone has more than one count but fewer than ten. The chain links TRBV6-5 to TRBJ1-1, with D tentatively TRBD1 (5 bases). Between the trimmed V and J ends, which lost 1 base and 6 bases, there was a span of 15 bases. The germline V gene encodes CDR1 MNHEY and CDR2 SVGAGI. This CDR3 is built from 15 residues. The CDR3 spells CASSYYLGLPAEAFF. As DNA, the CDR3 is TGTGCCAGCAGTTACTATCTGGGGCTGCCGGCTGAAGCTTTCTTT.

This clone qualifies as medium-sized. The chain carries TRBV27 and TRBJ1-5, with unresolved D. This CDR3 has 15 residues. Trimming pared 1 base from V and 6 bases from J, leaving 13 bases between. Germline-derived CDR1 and CDR2 are MNHEY and SMNVEV (reference sequence). The CDR3 coding sequence is TGTGCCAGCAGTTTATTTTCTGGAGGGCCTCAGCCCCAGCATTTT. This encodes CASSLFSGGPQPQHF.

CDR3 bases: TGTGCCAGCAGTCCCCGGGGCAATCAGCCCCAGCATTTT. This codes for CASSPRGNQPQHF. The chain recombines TRBV6-5 with TRBJ1-5; D ambiguous. V lost 5 bases to trimming and J lost 2 bases, with 7 bases between them. The CDR3 totals 13 residues. The germline V gene has CDR1 MNHEY and CDR2 SVGAGI.

V is TRBV2 and J is TRBJ1-6, with 7 nucleotides matching TRBD1. CDR1 SNHLY and CDR2 FYNNEI come from the germline V gene. The J segment lost 6 bases and the V segment lost 8 bases, leaving 7 bases of the junction unmatched. The CDR3 has 14 residues. CDR3 amino acids: CASRGTARNSPLHF. CDR3 coding DNA: TGTGCCAGCCGAGGGACAGCTCGTAATTCACCCCTCCACTTT.

This sequence joins TRBV10-3 and TRBJ1-1; maybe TRBD1 (6 bases). Trimming cost V 10 bases and J 12 bases, with 15 bases left between them. The germline gives CDR1 ENHRY, CDR2 SYGVKD. There are 10 residues in the CDR3. CDR3 amino acids: CATGDAWSFF. In DNA form, the CDR3 reads TGTGCCACAGGGGACGCCTGGTCTTTCTTT.

V gene TRBV28 combines with J gene TRBJ2-7; 7 positions agree with TRBD1. The ends lost 3 bases at V and 3 bases at J; junction bases unmatched: 5. Germline V gene data show CDR1 as MDHEN and CDR2 as SYDVKM. This CDR3 region has 14 residues. CDR3 protein: CASSFSGQYYEQYF. The DNA of the CDR3 is TGTGCCAGCAGTTTCTCGGGACAGTACTACGAGCAGTACTTC.

The V call is TRBV7-9, the J call TRBJ1-1; D perhaps matches TRBD1 (6 bases). The germline V and J ends were trimmed by 5 bases and 2 bases, with 15 bases remaining between them. The CDR3 sequence is 15 residues long. CDR1 and CDR2 from the germline V gene are SEHNR and FQNEAQ (reference sequence). Here the CDR3 DNA reads TGTGCCAGCAGCCAACTAGGACAGACAAACACTGAAGCTTTCTTT. Protein product: CASSQLGQTNTEAFF.

This chain links TRBV6-5 with TRBJ2-1, with D perhaps TRBD1 or TRBD2 (6 bases each). The length of the CDR3 is 15 residues. From germline, CDR1 is MNHEY and CDR2 SVGAGI. Trimming stripped 0 bases from V and 4 bases from J, with 10 bases between. The CDR3 sequence is CASSYSGGKYNEQFF. In DNA form, the CDR3 reads TGTGCCAGCAGTTACTCAGGGGGGAAATACAATGAGCAGTTCTTC.

This chain connects TRBV10-3 to TRBJ1-2, with D possibly TRBD1 on 6 matching bases. The CDR3 is 13 amino acids. The V gene's germline CDR1 is ENHRY and CDR2 SYGVKD. Trimming removed 4 bases at V and 4 bases at J, with 10 bases between. The CDR3 loop reads CAISGGALYGYTF. CDR3 nucleotides: TGTGCCATCAGTGGGGGGGCACTCTATGGCTACACCTTC.

CDR3 protein: CASSLVGFNEKLFF. CDR3 nucleotides: TGTGCCAGCAGCTTAGTGGGCTTCAATGAAAAACTGTTTTTT. The V call is TRBV7-9, the J call TRBJ1-4; the D is unclear. This CDR3 spans 14 amino acids. Germline CDR1 and CDR2: SEHNR and FQNEAQ (reference sequence). V was shortened by 1 base and J by 5 bases, with 8 bases between the two germline ends. Based on the CDR3 plus reference TRBV7-9 and TRBJ1-4, the full variable domain is DTGVSQNPRHKITKRGQNVTFRCDPISEHNRLYWYRQTLGQGPEFLTYFQNEAQLEKSRLLSDRFSAERPKGSFSTLEIQRTEQGDSAMYLCASSLVGFNEKLFFGSGTQLSVL.

The CDR3 nucleotides read TGCGCCAGCAGCTTGGCGGGGCGCCGGGAGCTGTTTTTT. Residues: CASSLAGRRELFF. The chain combines TRBV5-1 with TRBJ2-2, with D perhaps being TRBD1 or TRBD2 (5 bases each). Trimming took off 0 bases at V and 9 bases at J, with 9 bases between the two ends. CDR1 is SGHRS and CDR2 is YFSETQ in the germline V gene. The CDR3 has 13 residues. The variable domain in full, with the rest retrieved from reference TRBV5-1 and TRBJ2-2, is KAGVTQTPRYLIKTRGQQVTLSCSPISGHRSVSWYQQTPGQGLQFLFEYFSETQRNKGNFPGRFSGRQFSNSRSEMNVSTLELGDSALYLCASSLAGRRELFFGEGSRLTVL.

The chain joins TRBV7-6 to TRBJ1-1; D might be TRBD1 (6 bases). Germline V gene lookup returns CDR1 SGHVS and CDR2 FNYEAQ. Deletions cut 5 bases from V and 3 bases from J, with 13 bases between. The CDR3 extends over 14 amino acids. The CDR3 spells CASSLWEGDTEAFF. The CDR3 DNA is TGTGCCAGCAGCCTATGGGAGGGGGACACTGAAGCTTTCTTT.

The rearrangement joins TRBV5-6 to TRBJ1-3; a possible D gene is TRBD1 (6 bases). The CDR3 covers 15 residues. Germline CDR1 is SGHDT and CDR2 is YYEEEE. The V end was cut by 5 bases, the J end by 4 bases, with 16 bases between. The CDR3 DNA is TGTGCCAGCAGTCACGGGACATCCGGAGGAAACACCATATATTTT. Translation gives CASSHGTSGGNTIYF.

This chain links TRBV30 with TRBJ2-1; perhaps TRBD1 as D (5 bases). The germline CDR1 and CDR2 sequences are GTSNPN and SVGIG (reference sequence). Between the trimmed V and J ends, which lost 1 base and 10 bases, there was a span of 17 bases. The CDR3 totals 14 residues. CDR3 loop: CAWSERGRWGEQFF. The CDR3 coding sequence is TGTGCCTGGAGTGAAAGGGGCCGGTGGGGCGAGCAGTTCTTC.

This clone was counted a single time. CDR3 loop: CASSLTPGTPYEQYF. CDR3 DNA sequence: TGTGCCAGCAGCCTAACTCCCGGGACTCCCTACGAGCAGTACTTC. V usage is TRBV7-2 and J usage is TRBJ2-7; maybe TRBD2 (6 bases). Germline assignment: CDR1 SGHTA and CDR2 FQGNSA. The CDR3 covers 15 residues. Trimming removed 5 bases from V and 2 bases from J, with 16 bases in between.